Sequencing of this T cell receptor (beta chain) was carried out in a study of T cell responses to AZD1222 COVID-19 vaccine. Broader study findings: In a largely white British group with more females than males, clonal diversity was possibly underestimated. Increases in Spike-specific TCR breadth and depth were seen after two AZD1222 doses. Spike was spanned by vaccine-associated CD4 TCRs, with dominance at 160-218 and 743-854.

Data came from immunoSEQ multiplex PCR; TCRdb stores just in-frame clones and leaves some out. The sample consists of some 100,000 clones, about 90% of them appearing once. The length of the CDR3 is 16 residues. The germline V and J ends were trimmed by 4 bases and 2 bases, with 14 bases remaining between them. Germline V CDR1 and CDR2: MNHEY, SVGAGI. Of note for this clone: The antigen is undetermined.

This chain links TRBV6-5 with TRBJ2-2; D possibly corresponds to TRBD2 (6 bases). The sequenced sample was peripheral blood, obtained on day 0 of AZD1222 vaccination. This receptor was obtained from an adult in good health. CDR3 sequence: CASSSLDGRNTGELFF. The CDR3 region has the DNA TGTGCCAGCAGTTCCCTGGACGGGAGAAACACCGGGGAGCTGTTTTTT.